The entry below describes one TCR beta chain. Its matching antigen is unknown. This CDR3 comprises 13 residues. The germline V gene encodes CDR1 LGHDT and CDR2 YNNKEL (reference sequence). V lost 0 bases to trimming and J lost 15 bases, with 15 bases between them. This entry comes from a study of T cell responses to AZD1222 COVID-19 vaccine. Study-level results: Once two AZD1222 doses were given, Spike-specific TCR breadth and depth went up. Seropositive at baseline were only 5 or 6 AZD1222 recipients.

This table comes from immunoSEQ multiplex PCR, and its TCRdb copy is limited to in-frame clones, with some not included. The sample has 200,000 or so clones, 70% to 90% seen once. The receptor was derived from an adult in good health. The chain employs TRBV3-1 (or the pseudogene TRBV3-2) and TRBJ2-1, with D tentatively TRBD1 (5 bases). Sequenced material: peripheral blood, taken on day 0 of AZD1222 vaccination. CDR3 nucleotide sequence: TGTGCCAGCAGCCAAGATCGTTCAGGGCCCCCGTTCTTC. Protein sequence: CASSQDRSGPPFF.